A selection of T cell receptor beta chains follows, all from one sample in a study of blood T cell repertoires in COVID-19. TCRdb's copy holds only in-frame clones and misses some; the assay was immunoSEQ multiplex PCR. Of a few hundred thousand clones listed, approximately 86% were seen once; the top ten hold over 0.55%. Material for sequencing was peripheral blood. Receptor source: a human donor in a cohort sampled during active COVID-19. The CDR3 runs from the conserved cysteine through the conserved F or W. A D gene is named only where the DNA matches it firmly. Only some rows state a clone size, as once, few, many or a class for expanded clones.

TGCGCCAGCAGTTTAGGACGGCGGGAGGGCCGTAAGAATGAGCAGTTCTTC,CASSLGRREGRKNEQFF,-,TRBD2,TRBV5-1,TRBJ2-1
TGTGCCAGCAGCCCGACGGGGGTCCATAGCAATCAGCCCCAGCATTTT,CASSPTGVHSNQPQHF,-,-,TRBV3-1/TRBV3-2,TRBJ1-5
TGTGCCAGCTCACCCGGACAGGGAGAAGGAAACACCATATATTTT,CASSPGQGEGNTIYF,-,TRBD1,TRBV18,TRBJ1-3
TGTGCCTGGAGTGTACCAGCGGGGGCCTACGAGCAGTACTTC,CAWSVPAGAYEQYF,-,TRBD2,TRBV30,TRBJ2-7
TGTGCCAGCAGCCGATGGGACTCCCATGAGCAGTTCTTC,CASSRWDSHEQFF,once,-,TRBV9,TRBJ2-1
TGCGCCAGCAGCACAAGGGGATTCCCTGGGGCCAACGTCCTGACTTTC,CASSTRGFPGANVLTF,-,-,TRBV5-1,TRBJ2-6
TGTGCCACCAGTGATTTGCGGGGAAGCACAGATACGCAGTATTTT,CATSDLRGSTDTQYF,-,-,TRBV24-1,TRBJ2-3
TGTGCCAGTAGTCCAAGGACAGGGGGCGCCGGGGGAGATACGCAGTATTTT,CASSPRTGGAGGDTQYF,-,TRBD1,TRBV19,TRBJ2-3
TGTGCCAGCAGCGAGACCCGGACAGGAGATCAGCCCCAGCATTTT,CASSETRTGDQPQHF,-,TRBD1,TRBV9,TRBJ1-5
TGCGCCAGCAGCTTGGAGCCGGGACAACCCGGGGGGATTGAAGCTTTCTTT,CASSLEPGQPGGIEAFF,-,-,TRBV5-1,TRBJ1-1
TGCGCCAGCAGCCAAGTTATACAGGTGAACACTGAAGCTTTCTTT,CASSQVIQVNTEAFF,-,-,TRBV4-3,TRBJ1-1
TGTGCCAGCAGCTTGGCTAGCGGGAGGGCCTACGAGCAGTACTTC,CASSLASGRAYEQYF,-,TRBD2,TRBV5-8,TRBJ2-7
TGTGCCAGCAGGGACGGGAGGACAGGGGTCTACAATGAGCAGTTCTTC,CASRDGRTGVYNEQFF,-,TRBD1,TRBV14,TRBJ2-1
TGTGCCAGTAGTATACGGGACTCCGTTCAGCCCCAGCATTTT,CASSIRDSVQPQHF,-,-,TRBV19,TRBJ1-5
TGTGCCAGCAGTCCGGGACTAGCGCAGAATGAGCAGTTCTTC,CASSPGLAQNEQFF,-,TRBD2,TRBV6-4,TRBJ2-1
TGCGCCAGCAGCCCAGGACTAGCGGGGCCCCAACGTAGGGAGCAGTTCTTC,CASSPGLAGPQRREQFF,-,TRBD2,TRBV4-1,TRBJ2-1
TGTGCCAGCAGCCTCCAGGGATCGTATTACGAGCAGTACTTC,CASSLQGSYYEQYF,once,-,TRBV27,TRBJ2-7
TGTGCCAGCAGCACCACTAGCGGGGGGGCCCTCTACGAGCAGTACTTC,CASSTTSGGALYEQYF,-,TRBD2,TRBV9,TRBJ2-7
TGTGCCAGCAGGGCAGCCTACGAGCAGTACTTC,CASRAAYEQYF,-,-,TRBV27,TRBJ2-7
TGTGCCAGCTCACCACTCCCTGGGGGGGTCCCTGAAGCTTTCTTT,CASSPLPGGVPEAFF,-,-,TRBV18,TRBJ1-1